The 14 T cell receptor beta chains below come from one sample, sequenced in a study of blood T cell repertoires in COVID-19. Clones were read by immunoSEQ multiplex PCR, and TCRdb kept only the in-frame ones, dropping some. Of more than 300,000 clones in the sample, roughly 89% were seen once. The sequencing input was PBMCs or T cells enriched from blood (not recorded which). These receptors all stem from a woman aged 25 to 39 who had recovered from COVID-19.

Here the CDR3 reads CASSQPGLAISGELFF. Written as DNA, the CDR3 is TGCGCCAGCAGCCAGCCGGGACTAGCTATCTCCGGGGAGCTGTTTTTT. The chain couples TRBV4-1 to TRBJ2-2; 9 positions agree with TRBD2. The V segment lost 3 bases and the J segment 6 bases; nucleotides outside the gene matches: 8. The CDR3 consists of 16 residues. Germline V gene lookup returns CDR1 MGHRA and CDR2 YSYEKL.

The chain uses TRBV6-2 or TRBV6-3 and TRBJ2-1; no firm D call. This CDR3 is built from 14 residues. Germline CDR1 MNHEY, CDR2 SVGEGT. V was trimmed by 2 bases and J by 4 bases, leaving 9 bases between them. The CDR3 here is CASSYVSRYNEQFF. CDR3 bases: TGTGCCAGCAGTTACGTCTCCCGGTACAATGAGCAGTTCTTC.

The chain carries TRBV6-5 and TRBJ1-6; 10 nucleotides agree with TRBD1. Germline assignment: CDR1 MNHEY and CDR2 SVGAGI. J was trimmed by 13 bases and V by 5 bases; bases with no gene match: 5. This CDR3 spans 13 amino acids. The CDR3 DNA reads as TGTGCCAGCAGTCCGGGACAGGGGATTCCCCTCCACTTT. This sequence encodes CASSPGQGIPLHF.

The chain is built from TRBV9 and TRBJ2-7; 12 bases line up with TRBD2. The CDR3 extends over 14 amino acids. Trimming removed 4 bases from V and 2 bases from J; junction bases left unmatched: 1. Germline V gene sequence: CDR1 SGDLS, CDR2 YYNGEE. CDR3 in DNA: TGTGCCAGCAGCCTAGCGGGAGGGCCCTACGAGCAGTACTTC. As protein: CASSLAGGPYEQYF.

This chain uses TRBV6-5 with TRBJ2-2; maybe TRBD2 (6 bases). CDR1 MNHEY and CDR2 SVGAGI come from the germline V gene. Deletions cut 0 bases from V and 7 bases from J, with 15 bases between. The CDR3 runs 16 residues. The CDR3 here is CASSYSAGGEVGELFF. CDR3 DNA sequence: TGTGCCAGCAGTTACTCGGCCGGCGGGGAGGTCGGGGAGCTGTTTTTT.

The table lists this clone with a few counts. The chain employs TRBV5-4 and TRBJ2-7, with D perhaps TRBD1 (5 bases). The CDR3 consists of 13 residues. Trimming removed 1 base from V and 2 bases from J, with 7 bases in between. CDR1 and CDR2 from the germline V gene are SGHNT and YYREEE (reference sequence). The CDR3 reads CASSLPGPYEQYF. Written as DNA, the CDR3 is TGTGCCAGCAGCTTGCCAGGGCCCTACGAGCAGTACTTC.

The V call is TRBV6-2 or TRBV6-3, the J call TRBJ2-5; D not resolved. Germline V gene sequence: CDR1 MNHEY, CDR2 SVGEGT. This CDR3 has 14 amino acids. V lost 2 bases and J 2 bases, leaving 9 bases between the germline ends. CDR3 nucleotide sequence: TGTGCCAGCAGTTACGTAGCCGCTCAAGAGACCCAGTACTTC. It translates to CASSYVAAQETQYF.

The rearrangement links TRBV19 to TRBJ1-1; D ambiguous. CDR1 is LNHDA and CDR2 is SQIVND in the germline V gene (reference sequence). CDR3 length: 14 residues. Between the trimmed V and J ends, which lost 3 bases and 3 bases, there was a span of 11 bases. The CDR3, as DNA: TGTGCCAGTAGTATGGGCAGTCTCTACACTGAAGCTTTCTTT. Amino acids: CASSMGSLYTEAFF. The whole variable domain, remainder taken from reference TRBV19 and TRBJ1-1, is DGGITQSPKYLFRKEGQNVTLSCEQNLNHDAMYWYRQDPGQGLRLIYYSQIVNDFQKGDIAEGYSVSREKKESFPLTVTSAQKNPTAFYLCASSMGSLYTEAFFGQGTRLTVV.

The J gene is TRBJ2-1, the V gene TRBV18, with TRBD2 matching 11 bases. This CDR3 is built from 16 residues. V lost 3 bases and J lost 4; bases outside the gene matches: 5. The germline CDR1 and CDR2 sequences are KGHSH and LQKENI. CDR3 bases: TGTGCCAGCTCACCCTCTAGCGGGAGGAGTTACAATGAGCAGTTCTTC. Translation gives CASSPSSGRSYNEQFF.

Only a few counts were recorded for this clone. The chain employs TRBV29-1 and TRBJ2-5; TRBD2 might be the D (5 bases). The CDR3 is 12 amino acids. CDR1 is SQVTM, CDR2 ANQGSEA, per germline. V was shortened by 8 bases and J by 0 bases, with 10 bases between the two germline ends. This CDR3 is CSYRADQETQYF. The CDR3 bases are TGCAGCTACCGAGCGGACCAAGAGACCCAGTACTTC.

This chain links TRBV21-1 with TRBJ1-5. TRBV21-1 constitutes a pseudogene. The CDR3 has 19 residues. This chain's CDR3 is CASSKECGGSSYSNQPQHF. CDR3 DNA sequence: TGTGCCAGCAGCAAAGAGTGCGGGGGCAGCTCCTATAGCAATCAGCCCCAGCATTTT.

The rearrangement joins TRBV25-1 to TRBJ1-5, with D hard to call. Trimming stripped 7 bases from V and 6 bases from J, with 10 bases between. This CDR3 contains 12 residues. CDR1 and CDR2 (germline): MGHDK, SYGVNS. The CDR3 DNA reads as TGTGCCAGCACTGACGGTAGTCAGCCCCAGCATTTT. Encoded protein: CASTDGSQPQHF.

This rearrangement joins TRBV18 to TRBJ1-5; 10 bases fit TRBD1. Germline V gene sequence: CDR1 KGHSH, CDR2 LQKENI. The CDR3 loop spans 14 amino acids. Unmatched junction bases numbered 1, after V lost 3 bases and J lost 5 bases. CDR3 region: CASSPGTGDQPQHF. The CDR3 coding sequence is TGTGCCAGCTCACCCGGGACAGGGGATCAGCCCCAGCATTTT.

In this sample, this clone turned up many times. The rearrangement joins TRBV28 to TRBJ1-4; 10 nucleotides align to TRBD1. V was pared by 5 bases and J by 7 bases, with 10 bases of the junction left unmatched. The CDR3 totals 16 residues. Germline assignment: CDR1 MDHEN and CDR2 SYDVKM. The CDR3 region has the DNA TGTGCCAGCAGTACTTCTAGGACAGGGGGAATTGAAAAACTGTTTTTT. It codes for CASSTSRTGGIEKLFF.